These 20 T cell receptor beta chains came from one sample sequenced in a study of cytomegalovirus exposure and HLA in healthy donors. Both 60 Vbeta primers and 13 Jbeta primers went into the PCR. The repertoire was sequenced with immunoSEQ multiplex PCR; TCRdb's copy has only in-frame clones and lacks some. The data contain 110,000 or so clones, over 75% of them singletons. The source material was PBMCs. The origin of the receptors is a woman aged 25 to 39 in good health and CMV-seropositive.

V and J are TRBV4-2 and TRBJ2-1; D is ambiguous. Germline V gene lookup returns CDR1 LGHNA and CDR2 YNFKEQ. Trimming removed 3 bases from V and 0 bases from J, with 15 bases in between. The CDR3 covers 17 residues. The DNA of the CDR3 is TGTGCCAGCAGCCAGGAACCTGGGCAGAGCTCCTACAATGAGCAGTTCTTC. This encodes CASSQEPGQSSYNEQFF.

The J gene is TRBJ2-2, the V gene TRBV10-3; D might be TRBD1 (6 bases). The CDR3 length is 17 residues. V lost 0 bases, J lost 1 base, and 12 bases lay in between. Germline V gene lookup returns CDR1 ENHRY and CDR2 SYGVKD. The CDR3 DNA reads TGTGCCATCAGTGAGTCGACAGGCCTCTGGAACACCGGGGAGCTGTTTTTT. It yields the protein CAISESTGLWNTGELFF.

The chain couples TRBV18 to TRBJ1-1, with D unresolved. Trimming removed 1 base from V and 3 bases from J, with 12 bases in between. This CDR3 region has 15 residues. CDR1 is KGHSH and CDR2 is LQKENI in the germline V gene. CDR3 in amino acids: CASSPLISRDTEAFF. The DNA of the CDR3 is TGTGCCAGCTCACCACTGATCTCACGGGACACTGAAGCTTTCTTT.

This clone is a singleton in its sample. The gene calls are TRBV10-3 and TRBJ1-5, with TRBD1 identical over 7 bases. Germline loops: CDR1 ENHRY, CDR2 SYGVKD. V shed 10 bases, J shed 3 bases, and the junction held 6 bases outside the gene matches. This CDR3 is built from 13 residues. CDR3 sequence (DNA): TGTGCCACCGGGACAGAGATCAATCAGCCCCAGCATTTT. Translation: CATGTEINQPQHF.

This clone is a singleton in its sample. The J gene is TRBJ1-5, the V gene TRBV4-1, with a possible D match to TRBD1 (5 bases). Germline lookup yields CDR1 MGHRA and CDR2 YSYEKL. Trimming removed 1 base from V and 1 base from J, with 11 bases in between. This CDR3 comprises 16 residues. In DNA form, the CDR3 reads TGCGCCAGCAGCCAAGTGGGGGGAACAAGCAATCAGCCCCAGCATTTT. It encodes CASSQVGGTSNQPQHF.

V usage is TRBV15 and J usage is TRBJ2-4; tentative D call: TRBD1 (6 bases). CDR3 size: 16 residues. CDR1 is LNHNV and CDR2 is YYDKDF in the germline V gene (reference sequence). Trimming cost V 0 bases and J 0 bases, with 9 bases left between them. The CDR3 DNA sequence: TGTGCCACCAGCAGAGATCAGGGGTCAGCCAAAAACATTCAGTACTTC. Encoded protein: CATSRDQGSAKNIQYF. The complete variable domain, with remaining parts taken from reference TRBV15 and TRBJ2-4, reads DAMVIQNPRYQVTQFGKPVTLSCSQTLNHNVMYWYQQKSSQAPKLLFHYYDKDFNNEADTPDNFQSRRPNTSFCFLDIRSPGLGDTAMYLCATSRDQGSAKNIQYFGAGTRLSVL.

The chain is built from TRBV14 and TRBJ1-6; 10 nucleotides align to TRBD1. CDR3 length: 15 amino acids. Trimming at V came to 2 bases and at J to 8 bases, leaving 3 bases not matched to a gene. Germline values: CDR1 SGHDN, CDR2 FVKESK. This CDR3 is CASSQRTGGDSPLHF. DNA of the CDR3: TGTGCCAGCAGCCAACGGACAGGGGGTGATTCACCCCTCCACTTT.

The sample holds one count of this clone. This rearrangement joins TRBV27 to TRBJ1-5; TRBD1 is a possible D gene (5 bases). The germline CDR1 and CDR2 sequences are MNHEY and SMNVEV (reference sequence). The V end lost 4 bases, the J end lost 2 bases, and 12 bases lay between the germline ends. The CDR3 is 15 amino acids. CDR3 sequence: CASSSQGFGNQPQHF. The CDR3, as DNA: TGTGCCAGCAGTTCCCAGGGATTTGGCAATCAGCCCCAGCATTTT.

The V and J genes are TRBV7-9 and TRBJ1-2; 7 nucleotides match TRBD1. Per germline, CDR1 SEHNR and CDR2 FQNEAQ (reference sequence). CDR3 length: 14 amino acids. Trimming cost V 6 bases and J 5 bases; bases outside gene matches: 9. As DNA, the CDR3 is TGTGCCAGCAGTTCGACCGGGACAGATTATGGCTACACCTTC. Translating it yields CASSSTGTDYGYTF.

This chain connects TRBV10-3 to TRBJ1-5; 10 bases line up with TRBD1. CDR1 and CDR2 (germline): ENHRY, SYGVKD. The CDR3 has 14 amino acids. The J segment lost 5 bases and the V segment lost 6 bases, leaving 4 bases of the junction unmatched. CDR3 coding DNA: TGTGCCATCAGCCCGGGACAGGGGTATCAGCCCCAGCATTTT. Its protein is CAISPGQGYQPQHF.

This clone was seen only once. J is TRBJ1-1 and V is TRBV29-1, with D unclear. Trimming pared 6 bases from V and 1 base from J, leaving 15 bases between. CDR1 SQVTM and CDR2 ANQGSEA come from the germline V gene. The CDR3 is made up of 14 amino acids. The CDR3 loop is CSVMEGGQNTEAFF. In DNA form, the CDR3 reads TGCAGCGTGATGGAGGGCGGTCAGAACACTGAAGCTTTCTTT.

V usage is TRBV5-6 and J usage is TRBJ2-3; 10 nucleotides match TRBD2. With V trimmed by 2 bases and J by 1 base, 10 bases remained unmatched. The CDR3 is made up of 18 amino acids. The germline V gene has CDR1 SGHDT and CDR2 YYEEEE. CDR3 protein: CASSFGSQGTSGTDTQYF. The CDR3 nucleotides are TGTGCCAGCAGCTTCGGGTCCCAGGGGACTAGCGGCACAGATACGCAGTATTTT.

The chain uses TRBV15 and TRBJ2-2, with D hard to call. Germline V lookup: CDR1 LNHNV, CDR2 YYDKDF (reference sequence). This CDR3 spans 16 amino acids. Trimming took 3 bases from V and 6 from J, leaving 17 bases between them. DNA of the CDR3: TGTGCCACCAGCAGTGGTCTGGCACGAGGCTCCGGGGAGCTGTTTTTT. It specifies CATSSGLARGSGELFF.

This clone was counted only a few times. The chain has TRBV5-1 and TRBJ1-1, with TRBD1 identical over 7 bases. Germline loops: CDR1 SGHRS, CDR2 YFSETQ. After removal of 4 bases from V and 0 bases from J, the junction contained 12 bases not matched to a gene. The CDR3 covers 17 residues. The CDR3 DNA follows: TGCGCCAGCAGCGTGTCGACAGGGAGCGGAATGAACACTGAAGCTTTCTTT. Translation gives CASSVSTGSGMNTEAFF.

As DNA, the CDR3 is TGTGCCAGTAGGACTACACTGGGACAGGGGGGAATCCATGAGCAGTTCTTC. Translating it yields CASRTTLGQGGIHEQFF. The genes are TRBV19 and TRBJ2-1, with 11 bases matching TRBD1. The J segment lost 8 bases and the V segment lost 6 bases, leaving 15 bases of the junction unmatched. This CDR3 region has 17 residues. Germline V gene lookup returns CDR1 LNHDA and CDR2 SQIVND (reference sequence).

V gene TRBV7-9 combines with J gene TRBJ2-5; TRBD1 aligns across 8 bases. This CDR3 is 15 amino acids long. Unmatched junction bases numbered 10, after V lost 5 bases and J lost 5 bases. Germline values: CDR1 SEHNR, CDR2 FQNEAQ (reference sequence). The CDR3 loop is CASSISGGTGETQYF. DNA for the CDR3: TGTGCCAGCAGCATCTCAGGGGGCACTGGGGAGACCCAGTACTTC.

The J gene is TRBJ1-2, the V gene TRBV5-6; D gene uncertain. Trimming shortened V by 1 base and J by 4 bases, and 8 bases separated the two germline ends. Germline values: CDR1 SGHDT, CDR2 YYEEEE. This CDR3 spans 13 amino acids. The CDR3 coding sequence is TGTGCCAGCAGCTTGTCTTCAGTCTATGGCTACACCTTC. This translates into CASSLSSVYGYTF. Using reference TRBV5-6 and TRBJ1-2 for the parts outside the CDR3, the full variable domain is DAGVTQSPTHLIKTRGQQVTLRCSPKSGHDTVSWYQQALGQGPQFIFQYYEEEERQRGNFPDRFSGHQFPNYSSELNVNALLLGDSALYLCASSLSSVYGYTFGSGTRLTVV.

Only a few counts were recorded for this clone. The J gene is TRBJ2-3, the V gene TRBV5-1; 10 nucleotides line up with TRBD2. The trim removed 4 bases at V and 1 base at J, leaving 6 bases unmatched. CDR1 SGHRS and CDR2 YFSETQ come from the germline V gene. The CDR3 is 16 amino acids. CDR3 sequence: CASSAQREGGTDTQYF. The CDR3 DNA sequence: TGCGCCAGCAGCGCACAGCGGGAGGGGGGCACAGATACGCAGTATTTT.

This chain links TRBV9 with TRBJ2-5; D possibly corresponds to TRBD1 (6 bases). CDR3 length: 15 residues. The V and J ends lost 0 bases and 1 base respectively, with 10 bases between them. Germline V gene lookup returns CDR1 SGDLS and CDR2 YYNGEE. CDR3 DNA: TGTGCCAGCAGCGTAGTGGGGACAACCCAAGAGACCCAGTACTTC. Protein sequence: CASSVVGTTQETQYF. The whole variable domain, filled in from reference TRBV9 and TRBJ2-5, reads DSGVTQTPKHLITATGQRVTLRCSPRSGDLSVYWYQQSLDQGLQFLIQYYNGEERAKGNILERFSAQQFPDLHSELNLSSLELGDSALYFCASSVVGTTQETQYFGPGTRLLVL.

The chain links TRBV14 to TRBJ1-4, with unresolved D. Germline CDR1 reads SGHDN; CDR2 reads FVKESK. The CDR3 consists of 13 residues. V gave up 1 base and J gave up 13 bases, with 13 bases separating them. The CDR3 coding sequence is TGTGCCAGCAGCCAAGGGGTGAGGGCAAGACTGTTTTTT. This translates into CASSQGVRARLFF.